One sample yielded the 9 T cell receptor beta chains listed below, sequenced in a study of shared clonotypes between healthy human individuals. Only in-frame clones appear in the TCRdb table, and some are missing; sequencing was by immunoSEQ multiplex PCR. The sample includes about 2.1 million clones, 93% seen only once; the top ten take 1.5% to 2%. CD45RO negativity and positive selection for CCR7 defined naive CD8 cells, a population that excluded terminally differentiated effector memory CD45RA+ cells. Material: naive CD8+ T cells from PBMCs. The receptors stem from a man aged 18 to 29 in good health. Some clones in this sample may be carry-over from other donors' samples.

This chain connects TRBV19 to TRBJ1-1, with D possibly matching TRBD1 (6 bases). V lost 2 bases and J 8 bases, leaving 12 bases between the germline ends. CDR1 is LNHDA and CDR2 is SQIVND in the germline V gene (reference sequence). The CDR3 has 13 amino acids. Here the CDR3 reads CASSITGTSEAFF. CDR3 DNA sequence: TGTGCCAGTAGTATAACCGGGACATCCGAAGCTTTCTTT.

In regard to this clone: This sample includes further DNA sequences coding for the same CDR3. The V and J genes are TRBV7-9 and TRBJ2-5; 9 bases align to TRBD2. The CDR3 sequence is 14 residues long. Losses at the gene ends were 5 bases for V and 3 bases for J; bases not matched to a gene: 4. Germline V gene sequence: CDR1 SEHNR, CDR2 FQNEAQ (reference sequence). The CDR3 DNA follows: TGTGCCAGCAGCCTACGACTAGCGGAAGAGACCCAGTACTTC. This sequence encodes CASSLRLAEETQYF.

V is TRBV7-9 and J is TRBJ2-7; 8 positions match TRBD2. The CDR3 runs 14 residues. CDR1 SEHNR and CDR2 FQNEAQ come from the germline V gene (reference sequence). Germline trimming cut 5 bases from V and 4 bases from J; bases unmatched to any gene: 7. The CDR3 loop is CASSPPGGAYEQYF. CDR3 in DNA: TGTGCCAGCAGCCCACCCGGGGGGGCTTACGAGCAGTACTTC.

The chain has TRBV28 and TRBJ2-1, with a possible D match to TRBD2 (6 bases). CDR3 size: 15 residues. The V gene lost 2 bases and the J gene lost 2 bases, with 10 bases spanning the gap. The germline V gene has CDR1 MDHEN and CDR2 SYDVKM. CDR3 protein: CASSLNGGAYNEQFF. CDR3 bases: TGTGCCAGCAGTTTAAACGGCGGGGCCTACAATGAGCAGTTCTTC. The full variable domain, in which reference TRBV28 and TRBJ2-1 provide the parts outside the CDR3, is DVKVTQSSRYLVKRTGEKVFLECVQDMDHENMFWYRQDPGLGLRLIYFSYDVKMKEKGDIPEGYSVSREKKERFSLILESASTNQTSMYLCASSLNGGAYNEQFFGPGTRLTVL.

As for this clone: In the same sample, other DNA sequences code for this CDR3. The V and J genes are TRBV27 and TRBJ2-7; D is unclear. The germline V and J ends were trimmed by 8 bases and 0 bases, with 11 bases remaining between them. Germline V gene data show CDR1 as MNHEY and CDR2 as SMNVEV (reference sequence). This CDR3 is built from 13 residues. The CDR3 spells CASGPGLSYEQYF. CDR3 bases: TGTGCCAGCGGCCCAGGCCTCTCCTACGAGCAGTACTTC.

The J gene is TRBJ2-6, the V gene TRBV19; perhaps D is TRBD1 or TRBD2 (5 bases each). Germline CDR1 reads LNHDA; CDR2 reads SQIVND (reference sequence). The CDR3 sequence is 15 residues long. V lost 3 bases to trimming and J lost 2 bases, with 8 bases between them. CDR3 sequence: CASSIRGAGANVLTF. Here the CDR3 DNA reads TGTGCCAGTAGTATTCGAGGGGCTGGGGCCAACGTCCTGACTTTC.

Concerning this clone itself: This same CDR3 is encoded by further DNA sequences in the sample. V and J are TRBV27 and TRBJ2-7; D call uncertain. The germline V gene encodes CDR1 MNHEY and CDR2 SMNVEV (reference sequence). Trimming cost V 6 bases and J 2 bases, with 11 bases left between them. This CDR3 is built from 13 residues. The CDR3 sequence: CASSLERTYEQYF. The DNA for the CDR3 is TGTGCCAGCAGCCTTGAACGGACCTACGAGCAGTACTTC.

This clone is a singleton in its sample. CDR3 DNA: TGTGCCAGTACCATGGTTGGCGGGAGGGCCTACAATGAGCAGTTCTTC. Its translation is CASTMVGGRAYNEQFF. The rearrangement links TRBV19 to TRBJ2-1, with 9 bases aligning to TRBD2. This CDR3 spans 16 amino acids. V was clipped by 7 bases and J by 2 bases; unmatched bases: 9. In germline, CDR1 is LNHDA, CDR2 SQIVND (reference sequence). Combining the CDR3 with reference TRBV19 and TRBJ2-1 gives the whole variable domain DGGITQSPKYLFRKEGQNVTLSCEQNLNHDAMYWYRQDPGQGLRLIYYSQIVNDFQKGDIAEGYSVSREKKESFPLTVTSAQKNPTAFYLCASTMVGGRAYNEQFFGPGTRLTVL.

The CDR3 nucleotides are TGTGCCAGCAGCTTAGTCGGGGCAGCCTACGAGCAGTACTTC. Translating gives CASSLVGAAYEQYF. The chain combines TRBV7-9 with TRBJ2-7, with D possibly called TRBD1 or TRBD2 (5 bases each). Trimming removed 1 base from V and 2 bases from J, with 9 bases in between. The germline CDR1 and CDR2 sequences are SEHNR and FQNEAQ (reference sequence). The CDR3 is made up of 14 amino acids. The whole variable domain, remainder taken from reference TRBV7-9 and TRBJ2-7, is DTGVSQNPRHKITKRGQNVTFRCDPISEHNRLYWYRQTLGQGPEFLTYFQNEAQLEKSRLLSDRFSAERPKGSFSTLEIQRTEQGDSAMYLCASSLVGAAYEQYFGPGTRLTVT.